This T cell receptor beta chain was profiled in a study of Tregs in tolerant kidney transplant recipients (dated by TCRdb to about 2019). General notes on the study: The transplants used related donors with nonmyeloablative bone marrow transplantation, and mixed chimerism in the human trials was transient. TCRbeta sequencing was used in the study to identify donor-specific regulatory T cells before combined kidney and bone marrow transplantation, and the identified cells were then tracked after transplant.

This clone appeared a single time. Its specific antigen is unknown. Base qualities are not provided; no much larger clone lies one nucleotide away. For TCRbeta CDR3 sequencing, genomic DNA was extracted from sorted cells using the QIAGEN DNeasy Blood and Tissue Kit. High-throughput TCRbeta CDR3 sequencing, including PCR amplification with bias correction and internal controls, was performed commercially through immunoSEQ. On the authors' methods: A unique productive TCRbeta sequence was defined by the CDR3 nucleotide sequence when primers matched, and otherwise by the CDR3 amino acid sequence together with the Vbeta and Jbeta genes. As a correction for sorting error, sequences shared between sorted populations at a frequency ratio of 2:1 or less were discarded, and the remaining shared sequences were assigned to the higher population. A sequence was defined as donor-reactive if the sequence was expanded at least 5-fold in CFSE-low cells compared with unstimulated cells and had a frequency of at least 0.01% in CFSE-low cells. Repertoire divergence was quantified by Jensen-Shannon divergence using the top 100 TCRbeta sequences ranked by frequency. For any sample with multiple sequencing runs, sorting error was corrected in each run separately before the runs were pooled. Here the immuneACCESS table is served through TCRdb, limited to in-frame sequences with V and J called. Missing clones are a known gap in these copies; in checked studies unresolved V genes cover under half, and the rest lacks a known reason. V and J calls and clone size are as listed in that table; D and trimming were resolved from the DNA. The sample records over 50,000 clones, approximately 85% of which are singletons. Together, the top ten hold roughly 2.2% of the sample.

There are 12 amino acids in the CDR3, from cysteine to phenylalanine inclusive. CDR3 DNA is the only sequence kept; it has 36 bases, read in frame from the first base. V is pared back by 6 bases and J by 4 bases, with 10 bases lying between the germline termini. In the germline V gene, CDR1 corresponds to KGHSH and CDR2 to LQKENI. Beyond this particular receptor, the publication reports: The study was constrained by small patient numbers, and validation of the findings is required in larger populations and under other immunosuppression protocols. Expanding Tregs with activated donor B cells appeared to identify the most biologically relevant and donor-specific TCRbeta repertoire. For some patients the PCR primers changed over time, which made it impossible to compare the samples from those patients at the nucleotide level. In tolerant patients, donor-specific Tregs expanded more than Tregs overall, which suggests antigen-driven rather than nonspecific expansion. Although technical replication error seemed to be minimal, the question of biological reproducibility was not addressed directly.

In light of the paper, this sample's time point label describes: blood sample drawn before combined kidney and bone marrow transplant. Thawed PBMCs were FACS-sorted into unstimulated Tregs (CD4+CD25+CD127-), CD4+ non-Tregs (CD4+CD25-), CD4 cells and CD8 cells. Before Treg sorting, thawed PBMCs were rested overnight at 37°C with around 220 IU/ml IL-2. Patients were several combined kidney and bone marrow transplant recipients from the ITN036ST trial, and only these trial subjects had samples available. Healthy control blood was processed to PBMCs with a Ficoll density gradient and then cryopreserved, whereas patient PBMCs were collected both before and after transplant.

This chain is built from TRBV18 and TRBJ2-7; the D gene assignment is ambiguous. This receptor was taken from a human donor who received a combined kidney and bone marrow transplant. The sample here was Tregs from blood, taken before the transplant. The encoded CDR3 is CASSPVGYEQYF. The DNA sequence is TGTGCCAGCTCCCCCGTGGGATACGAGCAGTACTTC.